This passage covers 7 T cell receptor beta chains from one sample sequenced in a study of blood T cell repertoires in COVID-19. Data came from immunoSEQ multiplex PCR; TCRdb stores just in-frame clones and leaves some out. The sample contains around 150,000 clones, 92% of which appear only once. The sample taken for sequencing was peripheral blood. These TCRs come from a man aged 25 to 45 with COVID-19, enrolled during active disease.

V gene TRBV5-6 combines with J gene TRBJ2-7, with a weak D call TRBD2 (7 bases). Germline CDR1 reads SGHDT; CDR2 reads YYEEEE. CDR3 length: 13 amino acids. V gave up 1 base and J gave up 5 bases, with 10 bases separating them. CDR3 DNA: TGTGCCAGCAGCTTGAAAGGGGGGGACGAGCAGTACTTC. This encodes CASSLKGGDEQYF.

V is TRBV7-2 and J is TRBJ2-3, with 8 bases that match TRBD1. CDR3 size: 15 residues. Germline values: CDR1 SGHTA, CDR2 FQGNSA. Trimming removed 6 bases from V and 3 bases from J; junction bases left unmatched: 8. The CDR3 nucleotides read TGTGCCAGCAGATTCGACAGGGGAGAAACAGATACGCAGTATTTT. This encodes CASRFDRGETDTQYF.

V is TRBV9 and J is TRBJ2-7; tentatively, D is TRBD1 (7 bases). In germline, CDR1 is SGDLS, CDR2 YYNGEE. The CDR3 contains 16 residues. The ends were cut back, 3 bases at V and 0 bases at J, with 16 bases in the middle. CDR3: CASSAMEGANSYEQYF. The DNA for the CDR3 is TGTGCCAGCAGCGCCATGGAGGGGGCCAACTCCTACGAGCAGTACTTC. Using reference TRBV9 and TRBJ2-7 for the parts outside the CDR3, the full variable domain is DSGVTQTPKHLITATGQRVTLRCSPRSGDLSVYWYQQSLDQGLQFLIQYYNGEERAKGNILERFSAQQFPDLHSELNLSSLELGDSALYFCASSAMEGANSYEQYFGPGTRLTVT.

J is TRBJ2-7 and V is TRBV9, with 8 bases matching TRBD2. CDR1 and CDR2 from the germline V gene are SGDLS and YYNGEE. With V trimmed by 0 bases and J by 7 bases, 3 bases remained unmatched. This CDR3 spans 13 amino acids. CDR3 nucleotides: TGTGCCAGCAGCGTAGGTGCGGGGGGTGAGCAGTACTTC. It is translated as CASSVGAGGEQYF.

This chain links TRBV6-5 with TRBJ1-2, with D perhaps TRBD1 (6 bases). Germline loops: CDR1 MNHEY, CDR2 SVGAGI. V lost 6 bases and J lost 2, with 10 bases in between. CDR3 length: 13 amino acids. DNA for the CDR3: TGTGCCAGCAGCCAGGGGTGGAACTATGGCTACACCTTC. Translated, it gives CASSQGWNYGYTF.

This clone appeared a single time. The chain uses TRBV5-1 and TRBJ2-1; 12 bases are shared with TRBD1. The CDR3 runs 16 residues. Germline V gives CDR1 SGHRS, CDR2 YFSETQ. Trimming cost V 1 base and J 5 bases; bases outside gene matches: 4. The chain's CDR3 is CASSLLGQGAHNEQFF. As DNA, the CDR3 is TGCGCCAGCAGCTTGTTGGGACAGGGGGCACACAATGAGCAGTTCTTC. Complete variable domain (other parts from reference TRBV5-1 and TRBJ2-1): KAGVTQTPRYLIKTRGQQVTLSCSPISGHRSVSWYQQTPGQGLQFLFEYFSETQRNKGNFPGRFSGRQFSNSRSEMNVSTLELGDSALYLCASSLLGQGAHNEQFFGPGTRLTVL.

This clone was counted once. The J gene is TRBJ1-1, the V gene TRBV7-9; D is unresolved. The CDR3 is made up of 14 amino acids. V lost 5 bases, J lost 4 bases, and 14 bases lay in between. Germline V CDR1 and CDR2: SEHNR, FQNEAQ (reference sequence). The CDR3: CASSPTTYSTEAFF. The CDR3 bases are TGTGCCAGCAGCCCAACGACTTATAGCACTGAAGCTTTCTTT.